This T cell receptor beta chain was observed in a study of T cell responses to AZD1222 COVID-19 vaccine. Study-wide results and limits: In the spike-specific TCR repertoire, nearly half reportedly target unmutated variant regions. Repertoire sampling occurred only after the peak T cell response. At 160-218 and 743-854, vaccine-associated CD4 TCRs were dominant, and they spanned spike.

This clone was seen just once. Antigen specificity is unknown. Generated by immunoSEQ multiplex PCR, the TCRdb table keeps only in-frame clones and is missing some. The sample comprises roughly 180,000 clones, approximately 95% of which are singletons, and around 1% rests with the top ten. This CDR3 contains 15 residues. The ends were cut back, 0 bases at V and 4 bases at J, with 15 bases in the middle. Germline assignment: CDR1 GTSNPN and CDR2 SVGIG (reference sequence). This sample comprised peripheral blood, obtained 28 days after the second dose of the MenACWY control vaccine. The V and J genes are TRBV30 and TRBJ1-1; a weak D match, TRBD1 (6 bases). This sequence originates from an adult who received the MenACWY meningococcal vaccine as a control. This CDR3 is CAWSVRTAGSTEAFF. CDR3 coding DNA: TGTGCCTGGAGTGTAAGGACAGCGGGATCCACTGAAGCTTTCTTT.